This section outlines one T cell receptor beta chain sequence together with its context. Antigen unknown. The sample is drawn from a study of beta chain features in type 1 diabetes. The authors reverse transcribed all of the isolated RNA, so sequencing captured expressed TCRB transcripts. The table came from immunoSEQ multiplex PCR; TCRdb's copy has only in-frame clones and leaves some out. The profile shows nearly 700,000 clones, 13% of them singletons. A sort by CD45RO/CCR7/CD25/CD127/CD95/CD27 yielded CD4+ naive, central memory, regulatory and stem cell-like memory cells. Sorted populations all exceeded 95% purity. The CDR3 loop spans 14 amino acids. Germline V lookup: CDR1 MDHEN, CDR2 SYDVKM. The germline V and J ends were trimmed by 2 bases and 5 bases, with 10 bases remaining between them. Study results and caveats: Short templates might get an advantage during PCR, and this would be equal in patients and controls. Moderate yet significant TCRB CDR3 shortening was seen in Type 1 diabetes patients in all four CD4+ subsets.

The clonotype comes from a young man with type 1 diabetes. The sample taken for sequencing was naive CD4+ T cells from blood. The rearrangement links TRBV28 to TRBJ1-5, with a weak D call TRBD1 (6 bases). In nucleotides, the CDR3 is TGTGCCAGCAGTTTAGTGCAGGGGCATCAGCCCCAGCATTTT. This codes for CASSLVQGHQPQHF.